These 18 T cell receptor beta chains were sequenced from one sample in a study of cytomegalovirus exposure and HLA in healthy donors. Both 60 Vbeta primers and 13 Jbeta primers went into the PCR. Method: immunoSEQ multiplex PCR; TCRdb's copy keeps in-frame clones and lacks some. Among approximately 170,000 clones listed, approximately 77% were seen once. The sample was PBMCs. The receptors derive from a male donor in good health and CMV-seropositive.

This sequence joins TRBV14 and TRBJ2-7; D may be TRBD1 (5 bases). CDR1 and CDR2 from the germline V gene are SGHDN and FVKESK. The CDR3 covers 14 residues. V lost 4 bases to trimming and J lost 2 bases, with 12 bases between them. CDR3 loop: CASSRNRLTYEQYF. The DNA of the CDR3 is TGTGCCAGCAGCCGGAACAGGCTAACCTACGAGCAGTACTTC.

V is TRBV25-1 and J is TRBJ2-7; possibly TRBD1 for D (6 bases). Per germline, CDR1 MGHDK and CDR2 SYGVNS. With 1 base removed from V and 6 bases from J, the gap between germline ends came to 16 bases. CDR3 length: 15 amino acids. The CDR3 loop is CASSEFRETGSEQYF. The CDR3 nucleotides are TGTGCCAGCAGTGAATTTAGAGAGACAGGCAGCGAGCAGTACTTC.

This clone occurred a few times. The V and J genes are TRBV27 and TRBJ1-1; D might be TRBD1 (6 bases). The CDR3 runs to 14 residues. Trimming pared 3 bases from V and 4 bases from J, leaving 12 bases between. Germline CDR1 reads MNHEY; CDR2 reads SMNVEV (reference sequence). CDR3 loop: CASSLGGLGTEAFF. CDR3 nucleotides: TGTGCCAGCAGTTTGGGGGGGCTAGGCACTGAAGCTTTCTTT.

V and J are TRBV29-1 and TRBJ1-4; the D is unclear. Germline-derived CDR1 and CDR2 are SQVTM and ANQGSEA. Trimming pared 6 bases from V and 4 bases from J, leaving 6 bases between. This CDR3 spans 11 amino acids. The DNA for the CDR3 is TGCAGCGTGAGAATTAATGAAAAACTGTTTTTT. Protein sequence: CSVRINEKLFF.

The chain links TRBV6-6 to TRBJ1-5; D perhaps matches TRBD1 (5 bases). This CDR3 has 15 residues. The ends were cut back, 9 bases at V and 6 bases at J, with 21 bases in the middle. Germline loops: CDR1 MNHNY, CDR2 SVGAGI (reference sequence). CDR3 sequence (DNA): TGTGCCAGGCCCGTTGGGGGGGTAGGGAGTCAGCCCCAGCATTTT. Translation gives CARPVGGVGSQPQHF.

The chain joins TRBV5-4 to TRBJ2-5, with 10 bases fitting TRBD1. This CDR3 is built from 16 residues. V lost 0 bases to trimming and J lost 4 bases; unmatched junction nucleotides: 6. The V gene's germline CDR1 is SGHNT and CDR2 YYREEE (reference sequence). The CDR3 DNA sequence: TGTGCCAGCAGCTTGGAAGGGACAGGGGTCGGAGAGACCCAGTACTTC. Translated: CASSLEGTGVGETQYF.

The chain combines TRBV6-6 with TRBJ2-5, with 10 positions matching TRBD2. CDR1 MNHNY and CDR2 SVGAGI come from the germline V gene (reference sequence). Trimming removed 2 bases from V and 3 bases from J; junction bases left unmatched: 3. This CDR3 has 15 amino acids. The CDR3 region has the DNA TGTGCCAGCAGTTACGGAGGACTAGCGGAAGAGACCCAGTACTTC. Translated: CASSYGGLAEETQYF.

The rearrangement joins TRBV2 to TRBJ2-7, with D maybe TRBD1 (6 bases). The CDR3 length is 17 residues. The V end was cut by 3 bases, the J end by 3 bases, with 21 bases between. Germline V gene sequence: CDR1 SNHLY, CDR2 FYNNEI. CDR3: CASSDADRKSPYYEQYF. CDR3 sequence (DNA): TGTGCCAGCAGTGACGCGGACAGAAAAAGCCCTTACTACGAGCAGTACTTC.

J is TRBJ2-7 and V is TRBV18; 9 bases agree with TRBD1. The CDR3 extends over 13 amino acids. CDR1 and CDR2 from the germline V gene are KGHSH and LQKENI. V was clipped by 2 bases and J by 13 bases; unmatched bases: 9. This CDR3 is CASSPAGQGLAYF. The CDR3 region has the DNA TGTGCCAGCTCACCAGCGGGACAGGGCCTCGCCTACTTC.

The chain has TRBV7-3 and TRBJ1-1, with D unresolved. V lost 2 bases and J lost 0, with 10 bases in between. Germline values: CDR1 SGHTA, CDR2 FQGTGA. The CDR3 contains 15 residues. CDR3 loop: CASSLGPGLNTEAFF. CDR3 nucleotide sequence: TGTGCCAGCAGCTTAGGGCCAGGCCTGAACACTGAAGCTTTCTTT. The complete variable domain, with remaining parts taken from reference TRBV7-3 and TRBJ1-1, reads GAGVSQTPSNKVTEKGKYVELRCDPISGHTALYWYRQSLGQGPEFLIYFQGTGAADDSGLPNDRFFAVRPEGSVSTLKIQRTERGDSAVYLCASSLGPGLNTEAFFGQGTRLTVV.

The chain is built from TRBV30 and TRBJ2-5, with D perhaps matching TRBD1 (6 bases). CDR1 and CDR2 (germline): GTSNPN, SVGIG (reference sequence). The length of the CDR3 is 13 residues. The V end lost 2 bases, the J end lost 7 bases, and 14 bases lay between the germline ends. The CDR3 spells CAWSRGTPGTQYF. CDR3 DNA: TGTGCCTGGAGTAGGGGGACCCCAGGGACCCAGTACTTC.

The rearrangement links TRBV27 to TRBJ1-2; 9 bases line up with TRBD1. V dropped 5 bases and J dropped 4; count of bases not matched to a gene: 5. CDR1 and CDR2 (germline): MNHEY, SMNVEV (reference sequence). This CDR3 is built from 14 residues. CDR3 protein: CASSGRDRAYGYTF. Written as DNA, the CDR3 is TGTGCCAGCAGTGGCCGGGACAGGGCCTATGGCTACACCTTC.

The J gene is TRBJ1-5, the V gene TRBV9, with D possibly being TRBD1 (5 bases). The ends were cut back, 4 bases at V and 8 bases at J, with 16 bases in the middle. There are 14 residues in the CDR3. Germline V lookup: CDR1 SGDLS, CDR2 YYNGEE. This chain's CDR3 is CASSRGTEWEPQHF. The CDR3 region has the DNA TGTGCCAGCAGCAGGGGCACGGAGTGGGAGCCCCAGCATTTT.

J is TRBJ1-5 and V is TRBV6-5, with a tentative D call TRBD1 (5 bases). The CDR3 is 15 amino acids. The V gene lost 2 bases and the J gene lost 4 bases, with 12 bases spanning the gap. Looked up from germline, CDR1 is MNHEY and CDR2 is SVGAGI. CDR3 sequence: CASSYPQVENQPQHF. CDR3 coding DNA: TGTGCCAGCAGTTACCCACAGGTTGAGAATCAGCCCCAGCATTTT.

The genes are TRBV7-9 and TRBJ1-1, with no clear D. Germline V gene lookup returns CDR1 SEHNR and CDR2 FQNEAQ (reference sequence). The CDR3 extends over 15 amino acids. V lost 5 bases, J lost 4 bases, and 17 bases lay in between. CDR3 DNA sequence: TGTGCCAGCAGCCACTCGGACTTATATCGCACTGAAGCTTTCTTT. Translating gives CASSHSDLYRTEAFF.

This clone is a singleton in its sample. The chain is built from TRBV19 and TRBJ2-7; 7 positions match TRBD2. The V gene's germline CDR1 is LNHDA and CDR2 SQIVND (reference sequence). The CDR3 sequence is 14 residues long. V shed 3 bases, J shed 3 bases, and the junction held 5 bases outside the gene matches. CDR3 sequence: CASSISGGDYEQYF. CDR3 DNA sequence: TGTGCCAGTAGTATTTCTGGGGGGGACTACGAGCAGTACTTC.

The V and J genes are TRBV5-6 and TRBJ1-6; D remains ambiguous. V lost 4 bases and J 5 bases, leaving 16 bases between the germline ends. Germline V gives CDR1 SGHDT, CDR2 YYEEEE. The CDR3 runs to 16 residues. The CDR3 coding sequence is TGTGCCAGCAGCGCGGGTCGGGTGAGCAATAATTCACCCCTCCACTTT. As protein: CASSAGRVSNNSPLHF.

The chain combines TRBV10-2 with TRBJ2-1; D is unclear. The germline V gene has CDR1 WSHSY and CDR2 SAAADI. The germline V and J ends were trimmed by 4 bases and 6 bases, with 4 bases remaining between them. CDR3 size: 11 residues. CDR3 amino acids: CASSAPNEQFF. DNA of the CDR3: TGCGCCAGCAGTGCTCCCAATGAGCAGTTCTTC.